This entry concerns a single T cell receptor (beta chain). This specimen belongs to a study of cytomegalovirus exposure and HLA in healthy donors. The length of the CDR3 is 15 residues. The germline V gene encodes CDR1 SGHKS and CDR2 YYEKEE (reference sequence). Deletions cut 3 bases from V and 2 bases from J, with 15 bases between. Libraries were prepared by immunoSEQ multiplex PCR; TCRdb keeps only in-frame clonotypes and omits some of them. The table shows about 64,000 clones, with roughly 94% occurring only once. V and J are TRBV5-5 and TRBJ2-7, with D possibly matching TRBD2 (6 bases). The sequence derives from a woman in her late teens or twenties in good health and CMV-seropositive. The sequencing input was PBMCs. CDR3 loop: CASSYRDGRAYEQYF. The CDR3 nucleotides read TGTGCCAGCAGCTACCGGGACGGGAGAGCCTACGAGCAGTACTTC.